The clone carrying this TCR beta chain occurred once. Naive CD8 populations comprised CD45RO-negative cells positively selected for CCR7, excluding terminally differentiated effector memory CD45RA+ cells. The data were taken from a study of shared clonotypes between healthy human individuals. Every subset's genomic DNA went evenly onto several immunoSEQ plates. Original methodology: ImmunoSEQ supplied junction-only sequences lacking quality scores, so filtering was different. Assay used: immunoSEQ multiplex PCR; TCRdb lists only in-frame clones, some missing. V, J and clone size derive from that table, while D and trimming were established from the DNA sequence. Among about 820,000 clones listed, 80% to 95% were seen once. The CDR3 is 12 residues long. Germline-derived CDR1 and CDR2 are MNHNS and SASEGT. The germline V and J ends were trimmed by 2 bases and 6 bases, with 8 bases remaining between them.

The sample taken for sequencing was naive CD8+ T cells sorted from blood. The receptor comes from a man aged 30-40 years in good health. V and J are TRBV6-1 and TRBJ2-7; D gene uncertain. The CDR3 DNA follows: TGTGCCAGCAGTGAACTAGGACCCGAGCAGTACTTC. This gives the protein CASSELGPEQYF.